These T cell receptor beta chains were read from a single sample in a study of control samples from healthy donors and cancer patients. Method: immunoSEQ multiplex PCR; TCRdb's copy keeps in-frame clones and lacks some. The profile covers 80,000 to 85,000 clones, with approximately 91% appearing a single time and 4.5% to 6% taken by the ten largest. Sequenced sample: blood. These receptors all stem from a woman in her forties or fifties in good health. Each CDR3 is given with its conserved first and last residue. Each record gives: clone size, D gene, V gene, J gene, CDR3 protein, CDR3 DNA. A D gene is named only where the DNA matches it firmly. Where a row states a size, it is once, few, many or the class of an expanded clone; other rows omit it.

clone size: .; D gene: .; V gene: TRBV9; J gene: TRBJ1-1; CDR3 protein: CASSRQGWGDTEAFF; CDR3 DNA: TGTGCCAGCAGTCGTCAGGGATGGGGTGACACTGAAGCTTTCTTT
clone size: .; D gene: .; V gene: TRBV10-3; J gene: TRBJ1-6; CDR3 protein: CAISDRAENSPLHF; CDR3 DNA: TGTGCCATCAGTGACCGGGCGGAGAATTCACCCCTCCACTTT
clone size: .; D gene: .; V gene: TRBV19; J gene: TRBJ1-2; CDR3 protein: CASSMLGVTNYGYTF; CDR3 DNA: TGTGCCAGTAGTATGCTGGGTGTGACAAACTATGGCTACACCTTC
clone size: once; D gene: TRBD1; V gene: TRBV2; J gene: TRBJ1-4; CDR3 protein: CASSRQGAGEKLFF; CDR3 DNA: TGTGCCAGCAGTAGACAGGGGGCGGGTGAAAAACTGTTTTTT
clone size: .; D gene: TRBD1; V gene: TRBV18; J gene: TRBJ1-1; CDR3 protein: CASSPIQGAKNTEAFF; CDR3 DNA: TGTGCCAGCTCACCGATTCAGGGGGCGAAGAACACTGAAGCTTTCTTT
clone size: once; D gene: .; V gene: TRBV5-1; J gene: TRBJ2-5; CDR3 protein: CASSSGRETQYF; CDR3 DNA: TGCGCCAGCAGCTCGGGACGAGAGACCCAGTACTTC
clone size: .; D gene: TRBD1; V gene: TRBV5-1; J gene: TRBJ2-6; CDR3 protein: CASSATGGAGANVLTF; CDR3 DNA: TGCGCCAGCAGCGCAACAGGGGGCGCTGGGGCCAACGTCCTGACTTTC
clone size: .; D gene: TRBD2; V gene: TRBV7-9; J gene: TRBJ2-7; CDR3 protein: CASSRTSGGYEQYF; CDR3 DNA: TGTGCCAGCAGCCGGACTAGCGGGGGTTACGAGCAGTACTTC
clone size: .; D gene: .; V gene: TRBV6-5; J gene: TRBJ1-2; CDR3 protein: CASSLTIAERDGYTF; CDR3 DNA: TGTGCCAGCAGTTTAACTATAGCGGAGCGGGATGGCTACACCTTC
clone size: .; D gene: .; V gene: TRBV24-1; J gene: TRBJ2-1; CDR3 protein: CATSAFGGAEQFF; CDR3 DNA: TGTGCCACCAGCGCCTTTGGGGGCGCTGAGCAGTTCTTC
clone size: .; D gene: .; V gene: TRBV27; J gene: TRBJ1-1; CDR3 protein: CASRGSVGGDTEAFF; CDR3 DNA: TGTGCCAGCAGGGGCTCGGTGGGTGGGGACACTGAAGCTTTCTTT
clone size: .; D gene: .; V gene: TRBV5-6; J gene: TRBJ1-4; CDR3 protein: CASSLGPGSTNEKLFF; CDR3 DNA: TGTGCCAGCAGCTTGGGACCCGGGAGTACCAATGAAAAACTGTTTTTT
clone size: .; D gene: TRBD1; V gene: TRBV11-3; J gene: TRBJ2-3; CDR3 protein: CASSSGTGGIADTQYF; CDR3 DNA: TGTGCCAGCAGCTCTGGGACAGGGGGCATCGCAGATACGCAGTATTTT
clone size: .; D gene: .; V gene: TRBV6-5; J gene: TRBJ2-3; CDR3 protein: CASSPTAWNTQYF; CDR3 DNA: TGTGCCAGCAGTCCAACAGCTTGGAATACGCAGTATTTT
clone size: .; D gene: TRBD1; V gene: TRBV2; J gene: TRBJ1-2; CDR3 protein: CASQIYGTAYGYTF; CDR3 DNA: TGTGCCAGCCAAATATATGGGACAGCCTATGGCTACACCTTC
clone size: once; D gene: .; V gene: TRBV5-6; J gene: TRBJ2-3; CDR3 protein: CASILDAATDTQYF; CDR3 DNA: TGTGCCAGCATCCTCGATGCGGCCACAGATACGCAGTATTTT
clone size: .; D gene: .; V gene: TRBV6-1; J gene: TRBJ1-2; CDR3 protein: CASSEAGPEKGYTF; CDR3 DNA: TGTGCCAGCAGTGAAGCAGGGCCGGAGAAGGGCTACACCTTC
clone size: .; D gene: .; V gene: TRBV11-3; J gene: TRBJ2-1; CDR3 protein: CASSIRGTSYNEQFF; CDR3 DNA: TGTGCCAGCAGCATACGGGGGACCTCCTACAATGAGCAGTTCTTC
clone size: .; D gene: .; V gene: TRBV6-5; J gene: TRBJ1-2; CDR3 protein: CASRRDSYGYTF; CDR3 DNA: TGTGCCAGCAGACGGGACTCCTATGGCTACACCTTC
clone size: .; D gene: .; V gene: TRBV24-1; J gene: TRBJ2-3; CDR3 protein: CATSEGGAGTDTQYF; CDR3 DNA: TGTGCCACCAGTGAAGGGGGGGCAGGCACAGATACGCAGTATTTT
clone size: .; D gene: .; V gene: TRBV12-3/TRBV12-4; J gene: TRBJ2-3; CDR3 protein: CASSDLSTDTQYF; CDR3 DNA: TGTGCCAGCAGTGACCTCAGCACAGATACGCAGTATTTT
clone size: .; D gene: .; V gene: TRBV4-1; J gene: TRBJ1-2; CDR3 protein: CASSPSEGSNYGYTF; CDR3 DNA: TGCGCCAGCAGCCCAAGTGAGGGATCGAACTATGGCTACACCTTC
clone size: .; D gene: .; V gene: TRBV28; J gene: TRBJ1-5; CDR3 protein: CASTTTPNQPQHF; CDR3 DNA: TGTGCCAGCACCACTACGCCCAATCAGCCCCAGCATTTT
clone size: .; D gene: .; V gene: TRBV5-1; J gene: TRBJ1-3; CDR3 protein: CASSLEGNSGNTIYF; CDR3 DNA: TGCGCCAGCAGCTTGGAAGGGAACTCTGGAAACACCATATATTTT
clone size: once; D gene: .; V gene: TRBV18; J gene: TRBJ1-6; CDR3 protein: CASSLSSANSPLHF; CDR3 DNA: TGTGCCAGCTCACTTTCGTCAGCCAATTCACCCCTCCACTTT
clone size: .; D gene: .; V gene: TRBV6-5; J gene: TRBJ1-2; CDR3 protein: CASSEDNGYGYTF; CDR3 DNA: TGTGCCAGCAGCGAGGACAACGGCTATGGCTACACCTTC
clone size: .; D gene: .; V gene: TRBV3-1/TRBV3-2; J gene: TRBJ2-4; CDR3 protein: CASSQTDAKNIQYF; CDR3 DNA: TGTGCCAGCAGCCAAACAGATGCCAAAAACATTCAGTACTTC
clone size: .; D gene: .; V gene: TRBV7-2; J gene: TRBJ2-5; CDR3 protein: CASSLLARETQYF; CDR3 DNA: TGTGCCAGCAGCTTACTAGCCAGGGAGACCCAGTACTTC
clone size: few; D gene: .; V gene: TRBV14; J gene: TRBJ1-1; CDR3 protein: CASSRSLNTEAFF; CDR3 DNA: TGTGCCAGCAGCCGGAGTTTGAACACTGAAGCTTTCTTT
clone size: .; D gene: .; V gene: TRBV2; J gene: TRBJ2-3; CDR3 protein: CASTLTGPDTQYF; CDR3 DNA: TGTGCCAGCACACTAACAGGGCCAGATACGCAGTATTTT
clone size: .; D gene: .; V gene: TRBV5-1; J gene: TRBJ1-3; CDR3 protein: CASSLVFQGSGNTIYF; CDR3 DNA: TGCGCCAGCAGCTTGGTATTCCAGGGTTCTGGAAACACCATATATTTT
clone size: .; D gene: TRBD1; V gene: TRBV13; J gene: TRBJ1-2; CDR3 protein: CASSDRDRGLYGYTF; CDR3 DNA: TGTGCCAGCAGCGACCGGGACAGGGGGCTGTATGGCTACACCTTC
clone size: .; D gene: TRBD1; V gene: TRBV7-2; J gene: TRBJ1-6; CDR3 protein: CASSFIGQGHNSPLHF; CDR3 DNA: TGTGCCAGCAGCTTTATAGGACAGGGCCATAATTCACCCCTCCACTTT
clone size: once; D gene: .; V gene: TRBV20-1; J gene: TRBJ1-2; CDR3 protein: CSASEGGLGYTF; CDR3 DNA: TGCAGTGCCAGTGAGGGGGGTCTGGGCTACACCTTC
clone size: .; D gene: TRBD1; V gene: TRBV6-5; J gene: TRBJ2-1; CDR3 protein: CASRPQGRNNEQFF; CDR3 DNA: TGTGCCAGCAGACCACAGGGGAGAAACAATGAGCAGTTCTTC
clone size: .; D gene: .; V gene: TRBV7-9; J gene: TRBJ2-3; CDR3 protein: CASSLVVEFSQYF; CDR3 DNA: TGTGCCAGCAGCTTAGTTGTGGAGTTTTCGCAGTATTTT
clone size: .; D gene: .; V gene: TRBV6-5; J gene: TRBJ1-4; CDR3 protein: CASSNRGGLNEKLFF; CDR3 DNA: TGTGCCAGCAGTAATAGGGGAGGACTTAATGAAAAACTGTTTTTT
clone size: .; D gene: .; V gene: TRBV29-1; J gene: TRBJ2-3; CDR3 protein: CSVSVGQGSTDTQYF; CDR3 DNA: TGCAGCGTTAGTGTCGGGCAGGGGAGCACAGATACGCAGTATTTT
clone size: .; D gene: TRBD1; V gene: TRBV7-2; J gene: TRBJ1-5; CDR3 protein: CASSLGQGWSNQPQHF; CDR3 DNA: TGTGCCAGCAGCTTGGGACAGGGATGGAGCAATCAGCCCCAGCATTTT
clone size: .; D gene: .; V gene: TRBV15; J gene: TRBJ2-3; CDR3 protein: CATSRDLGAAGATDTQYF; CDR3 DNA: TGTGCCACCAGCAGAGATTTAGGGGCGGCGGGGGCCACAGATACGCAGTATTTT
clone size: .; D gene: TRBD2; V gene: TRBV5-1; J gene: TRBJ2-3; CDR3 protein: CASSLGRGSDSTDTQYF; CDR3 DNA: TGCGCCAGCAGCTTGGGGCGGGGGTCCGATAGCACAGATACGCAGTATTTT
clone size: .; D gene: .; V gene: TRBV5-1; J gene: TRBJ2-2; CDR3 protein: CASRQETGELFF; CDR3 DNA: TGCGCCAGCAGACAAGAGACCGGGGAGCTGTTTTTT
clone size: few; D gene: TRBD2; V gene: TRBV27; J gene: TRBJ2-3; CDR3 protein: CASSSPVPTSGGARTDTQYF; CDR3 DNA: TGTGCCAGCAGTTCCCCCGTCCCGACTAGCGGGGGGGCCAGGACAGATACGCAGTATTTT